This T cell receptor (beta chain) is drawn from a study of T cells after somatic rescue of genetic block. The method was immunoSEQ multiplex PCR; TCRdb's version includes in-frame clones alone and lacks a portion of them. The repertoire holds about 72,000 clones, roughly 93% seen once, with approximately 2.9% in the top ten. The V end lost 2 bases, the J end lost 2 bases, and 12 bases lay between the germline ends. Germline V gene data show CDR1 as SGHNT and CDR2 as YYREEE (reference sequence). This CDR3 comprises 15 residues. This TCR came from a man aged 30 to 45. V gene TRBV5-4 combines with J gene TRBJ2-3, with no clear D. Sequences were obtained from peripheral blood mononuclear cells (PBMCs). The CDR3 nucleotides read TGTGCCAGCAGCTTCGGTCTAACACCCACAGATACGCAGTATTTT. It specifies CASSFGLTPTDTQYF.